This section outlines one T cell receptor (beta chain) sequence together with its context. This clonotype was seen a handful of times. This receptor's antigen is unknown. No much larger clone is present one base from it, and per-base qualities are unavailable. The library was generated by RT-PCR. The instrument was a NextSeq 550. TCRdb redid the processing of the public reads, applying fastp at Q25 and MiXCR, and retained in-frame beta chains. Identical CDR3 proteins give one entry, which carries the most common genes and DNA. Present in this sample are over 10,000 distinct CDR3 sequences, almost 25% of which were seen just once. Around half of the sample is held by the ten biggest clonotypes. The sample comes from a study of patients and donors after allogeneic stem cell transplantation (dated by TCRdb to 2019 to 2021). The CDR3 holds 15 amino acids from the cysteine to the phenylalanine. CDR3 DNA is the only sequence kept; it has 45 bases, read in frame from the first base. According to the germline V gene (reference sequence), CDR1 reads SEHNR and CDR2 reads FQNEAQ. V loses 4 bases of germline sequence and J loses 7 bases, and the interval between the two ends is 16 bases.

The origin of this receptor is a human donor who was either an allogeneic HSCT recipient or a stem cell or donor lymphocyte infusion donor (not recorded which). It is not recorded whose cells these are; they may come from a transplant donor. The sequenced sample consisted of blood, either unsorted or a sorted T cell fraction (not recorded which). This receptor chain uses TRBV7-9 and TRBJ1-4, with TRBD1 as a weak D call on 6 bases. The CDR3 sequence is CASSSSGTTIEKLFF. At the DNA level, the sequence is TGTGCCAGCAGCTCCTCCGGGACAACCATTGAAAAACTGTTTTTT.